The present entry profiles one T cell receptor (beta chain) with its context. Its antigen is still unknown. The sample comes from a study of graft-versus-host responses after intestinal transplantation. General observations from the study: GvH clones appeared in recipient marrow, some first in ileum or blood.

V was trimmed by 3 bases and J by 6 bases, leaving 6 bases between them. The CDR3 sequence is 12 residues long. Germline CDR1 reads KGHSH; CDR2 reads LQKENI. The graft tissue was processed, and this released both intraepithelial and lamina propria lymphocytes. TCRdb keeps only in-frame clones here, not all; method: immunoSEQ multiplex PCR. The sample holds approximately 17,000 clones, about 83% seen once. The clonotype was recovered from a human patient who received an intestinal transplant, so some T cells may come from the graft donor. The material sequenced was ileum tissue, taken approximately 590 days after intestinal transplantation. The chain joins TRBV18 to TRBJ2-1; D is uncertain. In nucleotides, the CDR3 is TGTGCCAGCTCACCCGCCGCCAATGAGCAGTTCTTC. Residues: CASSPAANEQFF.